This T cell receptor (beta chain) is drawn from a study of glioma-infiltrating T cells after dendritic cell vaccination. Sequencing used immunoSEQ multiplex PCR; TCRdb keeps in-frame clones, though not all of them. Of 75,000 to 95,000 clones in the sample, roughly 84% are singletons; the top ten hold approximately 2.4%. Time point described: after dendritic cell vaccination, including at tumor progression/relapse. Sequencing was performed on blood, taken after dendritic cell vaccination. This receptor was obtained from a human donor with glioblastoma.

As DNA, the CDR3 is TGTGCCAGCAGTTTGAGGAGGTCGGGCTACTACGAGCAGTACTTC. This gives the protein CASSLRRSGYYEQYF. The V call is TRBV27, the J call TRBJ2-7, with D possibly matching TRBD2 (5 bases). Trimming shortened V by 3 bases and J by 3 bases, and 15 bases separated the two germline ends. Germline CDR1 is MNHEY and CDR2 is SMNVEV (reference sequence). CDR3 size: 15 residues.